The 9 T cell receptor beta chains presented below share a single source sample, sequenced in a study of blood T cell repertoires in COVID-19. Profiling relied on immunoSEQ multiplex PCR, and the TCRdb table lists in-frame clones only, not all of them. The sample carries 150,000 to 200,000 clones, roughly 77% recorded once. Source material: peripheral blood. These receptors originate from a human donor in a cohort sampled during active COVID-19.

This clone was recorded once. The rearrangement uses TRBV7-2 and TRBJ2-2; 8 nucleotides line up with TRBD2. V gave up 4 bases and J gave up 4 bases; unmatched junction bases: 8. Germline assignment: CDR1 SGHTA and CDR2 FQGNSA. The CDR3 is 16 amino acids. This CDR3 reads CASSSYAGGGTGELFF. Here the CDR3 DNA reads TGTGCCAGCAGCTCGTATGCGGGGGGCGGCACCGGGGAGCTGTTTTTT.

This chain joins TRBV6-5 and TRBJ1-2; D unclear. The CDR3 totals 15 residues. Germline V gene data show CDR1 as MNHEY and CDR2 as SVGAGI. Trimming stripped 0 bases from V and 0 bases from J, with 8 bases between. CDR3 sequence: CASSYSGSSNYGYTF. The CDR3 DNA follows: TGTGCCAGCAGTTACTCGGGCAGTTCTAACTATGGCTACACCTTC.

The chain carries TRBV19 and TRBJ2-4, with 10 bases that match TRBD2. Germline assignment: CDR1 LNHDA and CDR2 SQIVND (reference sequence). The CDR3 has 16 residues. The J segment lost 5 bases and the V segment lost 1 base, leaving 5 bases of the junction unmatched. The CDR3 coding sequence is TGTGCCAGTAGTATAGGGTTAGCGGGAGGACAAAACATTCAGTACTTC. It yields the protein CASSIGLAGGQNIQYF.

V usage is TRBV7-8 and J usage is TRBJ1-1; tentatively, D is TRBD1 (6 bases). CDR3 length: 14 residues. Germline CDR1 and CDR2: SGHVS and FQNEAQ. The V and J ends lost 2 bases and 4 bases respectively, with 11 bases between them. This chain's CDR3 is CASSLLGGGTEAFF. The CDR3, as DNA: TGTGCCAGCAGCTTATTAGGGGGTGGCACTGAAGCTTTCTTT.

The V and J genes are TRBV7-9 and TRBJ1-1; D ambiguous. Germline loops: CDR1 SEHNR, CDR2 FQNEAQ (reference sequence). Trimming cost V 3 bases and J 1 base, with 6 bases left between them. The CDR3 extends over 13 amino acids. The chain's CDR3 is CASSLGRNTEAFF. Written as DNA, the CDR3 is TGTGCCAGCAGCTTGGGCAGGAACACTGAAGCTTTCTTT.

This clone has more than one count but fewer than ten. The rearrangement joins TRBV9 to TRBJ1-3, with D uncertain. Germline CDR1 is SGDLS and CDR2 is YYNGEE. CDR3 length: 16 residues. The V and J ends lost 4 bases and 0 bases respectively, with 14 bases between them. In DNA form, the CDR3 reads TGTGCCAGCAGCCCACGGGAAGCGACCTCTGGAAACACCATATATTTT. It codes for CASSPREATSGNTIYF.

The V call is TRBV28, the J call TRBJ2-3; 11 nucleotides align to TRBD1. The CDR3 length is 15 residues. Germline CDR1 and CDR2: MDHEN and SYDVKM. J was trimmed by 11 bases and V by 10 bases; bases with no gene match: 17. CDR3 sequence: CATKLGGTGGLEQYF. The CDR3 nucleotides read TGTGCCACCAAACTTGGGGGGACAGGGGGGTTAGAGCAGTATTTT.

V and J are TRBV10-3 and TRBJ2-6; tentative D call: TRBD1 (6 bases). The ends were cut back, 10 bases at V and 0 bases at J, with 10 bases in the middle. The CDR3 length is 14 residues. CDR1 and CDR2 from the germline V gene are ENHRY and SYGVKD. The CDR3 protein is CATWTDSGANVLTF. DNA of the CDR3: TGTGCCACCTGGACAGACTCTGGGGCCAACGTCCTGACTTTC.

The chain recombines TRBV7-2 with TRBJ2-2; TRBD1 might be the D (6 bases). Trimming removed 1 base from V and 5 bases from J, with 11 bases in between. The CDR3 covers 15 residues. In germline, CDR1 is SGHTA, CDR2 FQGNSA. The CDR3 DNA sequence: TGTGCCAGCAGCTTAGGAGACAGGAGGACCGGGGAGCTGTTTTTT. Protein: CASSLGDRRTGELFF.